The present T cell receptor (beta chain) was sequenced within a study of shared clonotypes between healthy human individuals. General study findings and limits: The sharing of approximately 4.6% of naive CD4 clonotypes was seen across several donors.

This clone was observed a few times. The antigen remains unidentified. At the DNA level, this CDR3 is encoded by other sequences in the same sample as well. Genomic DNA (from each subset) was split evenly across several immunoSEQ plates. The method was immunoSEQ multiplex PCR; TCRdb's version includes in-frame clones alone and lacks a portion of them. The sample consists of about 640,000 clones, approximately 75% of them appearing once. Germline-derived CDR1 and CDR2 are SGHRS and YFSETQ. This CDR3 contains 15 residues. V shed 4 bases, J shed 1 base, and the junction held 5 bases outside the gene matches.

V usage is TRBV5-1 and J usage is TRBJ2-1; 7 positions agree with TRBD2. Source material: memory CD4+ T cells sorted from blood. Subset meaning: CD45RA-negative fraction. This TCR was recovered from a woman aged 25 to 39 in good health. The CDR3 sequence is CASSPSSGSYNEQFF. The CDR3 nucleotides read TGCGCCAGCAGCCCATCTAGCGGTTCCTACAATGAGCAGTTCTTC.